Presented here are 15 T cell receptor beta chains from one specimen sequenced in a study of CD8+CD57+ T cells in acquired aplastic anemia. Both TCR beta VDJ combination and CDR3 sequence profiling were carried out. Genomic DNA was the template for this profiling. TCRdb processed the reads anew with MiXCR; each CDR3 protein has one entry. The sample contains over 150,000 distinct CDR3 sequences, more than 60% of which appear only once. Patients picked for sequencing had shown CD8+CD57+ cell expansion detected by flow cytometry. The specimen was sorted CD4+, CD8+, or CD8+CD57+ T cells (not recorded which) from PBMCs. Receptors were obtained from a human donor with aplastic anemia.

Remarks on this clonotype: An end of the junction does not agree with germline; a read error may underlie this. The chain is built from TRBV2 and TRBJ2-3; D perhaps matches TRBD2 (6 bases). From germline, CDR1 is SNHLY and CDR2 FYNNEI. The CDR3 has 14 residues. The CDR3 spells CASSGLTSTGTQYF. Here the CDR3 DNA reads TGTGCCAGCAGTGGACTCACTAGCACAGGTACGCAGTATTTT. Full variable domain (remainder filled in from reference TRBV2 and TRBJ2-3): EPEVTQTPSHQVTQMGQEVILRCVPISNHLYFYWYRQILGQKVEFLVSFYNNEISEKSEIFDDQFSVERPDGSNFTLKIRSTKLEDSAMYFCASSGLTSTGTQYFGPGTRLTVL.

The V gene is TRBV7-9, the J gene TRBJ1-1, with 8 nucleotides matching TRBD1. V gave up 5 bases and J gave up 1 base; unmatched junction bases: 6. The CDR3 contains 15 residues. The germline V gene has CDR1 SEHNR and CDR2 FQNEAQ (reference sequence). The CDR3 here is CASSEPGQENTEAFF. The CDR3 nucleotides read TGTGCCAGCAGCGAGCCGGGACAGGAGAACACTGAAGCTTTCTTT.

Here the CDR3 reads CATSRDLDRGNSPLHF. The CDR3 coding sequence is TGTGCCACCAGCAGAGATTTAGACAGGGGTAATTCACCCCTCCACTTT. The chain employs TRBV15 and TRBJ1-6, with 8 bases fitting TRBD1. CDR1 and CDR2 from the germline V gene are LNHNV and YYDKDF (reference sequence). With 0 bases clipped from V and 6 bases from J, the junction kept 4 bases outside the gene matches. This CDR3 spans 16 amino acids.

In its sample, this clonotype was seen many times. CDR3 nucleotide sequence: TGTGCTAGTGGTTTCCCGGCAGGGAACTATGGCTACACCTTC. Its protein product is CASGFPAGNYGYTF. This chain links TRBV12-5 with TRBJ1-2, with D possibly matching TRBD1 (5 bases). This CDR3 has 14 residues. Trimming removed 3 bases from V and 2 bases from J, with 10 bases in between. Germline CDR1 and CDR2: LGHNT and FRNRAP.

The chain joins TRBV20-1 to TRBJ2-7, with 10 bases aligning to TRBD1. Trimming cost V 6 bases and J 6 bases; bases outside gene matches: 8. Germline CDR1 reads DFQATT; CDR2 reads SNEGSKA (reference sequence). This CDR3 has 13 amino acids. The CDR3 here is CSARTGGTVEQYF. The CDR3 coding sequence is TGCAGTGCCAGGACAGGGGGTACGGTCGAGCAGTACTTC.

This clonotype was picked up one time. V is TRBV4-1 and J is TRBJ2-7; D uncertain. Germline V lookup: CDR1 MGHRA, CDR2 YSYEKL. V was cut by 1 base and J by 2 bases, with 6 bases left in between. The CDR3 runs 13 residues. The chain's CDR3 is CASSQGDAYEQYF. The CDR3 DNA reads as TGCGCCAGCAGCCAAGGGGATGCCTACGAGCAGTACTTC.

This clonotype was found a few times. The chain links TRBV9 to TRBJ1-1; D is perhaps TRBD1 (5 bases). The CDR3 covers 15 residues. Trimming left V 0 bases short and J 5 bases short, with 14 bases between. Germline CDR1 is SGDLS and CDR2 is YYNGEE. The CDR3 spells CASSVGAGSRTEAFF. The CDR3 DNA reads TGTGCCAGCAGCGTAGGAGCAGGGTCGAGAACTGAAGCTTTCTTT.

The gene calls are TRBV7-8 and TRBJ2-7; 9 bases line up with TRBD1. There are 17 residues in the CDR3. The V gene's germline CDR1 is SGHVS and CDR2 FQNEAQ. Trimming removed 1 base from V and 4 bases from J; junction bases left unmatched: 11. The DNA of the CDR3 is TGTGCCAGCAGCTTAGTGGGGGCCGGGACAGGGAAGTACGAGCAGTACTTC. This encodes CASSLVGAGTGKYEQYF.

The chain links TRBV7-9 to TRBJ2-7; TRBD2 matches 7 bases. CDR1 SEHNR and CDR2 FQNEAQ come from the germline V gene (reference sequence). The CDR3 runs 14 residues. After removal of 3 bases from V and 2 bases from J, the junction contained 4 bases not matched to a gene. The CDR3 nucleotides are TGTGCCAGCAGCTTTGTGGGGAGGGCCTACGAGCAGTACTTC. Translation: CASSFVGRAYEQYF.

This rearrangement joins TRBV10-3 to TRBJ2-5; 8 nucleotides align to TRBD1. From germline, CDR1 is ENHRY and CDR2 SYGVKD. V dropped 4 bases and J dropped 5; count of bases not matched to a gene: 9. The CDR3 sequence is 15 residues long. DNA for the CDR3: TGTGCCATCAGTGCGGGGGACAGGCCTCGGGAGACCCAGTACTTC. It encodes CAISAGDRPRETQYF.

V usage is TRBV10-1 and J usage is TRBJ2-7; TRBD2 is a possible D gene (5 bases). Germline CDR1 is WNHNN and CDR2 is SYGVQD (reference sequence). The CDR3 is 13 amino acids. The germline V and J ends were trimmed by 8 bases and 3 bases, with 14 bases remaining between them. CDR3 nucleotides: TGCGCCAGCCAGGATACTAGTAACTACGAGCAGTACTTC. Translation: CASQDTSNYEQYF.

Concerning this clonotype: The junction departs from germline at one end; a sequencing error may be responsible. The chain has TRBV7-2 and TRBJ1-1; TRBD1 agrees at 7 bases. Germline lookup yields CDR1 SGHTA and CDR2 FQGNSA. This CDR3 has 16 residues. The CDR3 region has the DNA TGTGCCAGCAGCCCAGGGGGATGTGGATCGAACGCTGAAGCTTTCTTT. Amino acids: CASSPGGCGSNAEAFF.

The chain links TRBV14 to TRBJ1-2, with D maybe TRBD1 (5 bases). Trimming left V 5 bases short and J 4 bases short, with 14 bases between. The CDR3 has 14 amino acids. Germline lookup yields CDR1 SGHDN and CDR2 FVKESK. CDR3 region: CASSKDTGPYGYTF. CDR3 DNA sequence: TGTGCCAGCAGCAAGGATACAGGACCCTATGGCTACACCTTC.

CDR3 loop: CSATRKLSVTQYF. The CDR3 nucleotides read TGCAGTGCTACCCGTAAGCTGTCAGTCACGCAGTATTTT. The chain recombines TRBV20-1 with TRBJ2-3, with D unclear. V dropped 4 bases and J dropped 9 bases, with 17 bases sitting between them. CDR1 is DFQATT, CDR2 SNEGSKA, per germline (reference sequence). This CDR3 comprises 13 residues.

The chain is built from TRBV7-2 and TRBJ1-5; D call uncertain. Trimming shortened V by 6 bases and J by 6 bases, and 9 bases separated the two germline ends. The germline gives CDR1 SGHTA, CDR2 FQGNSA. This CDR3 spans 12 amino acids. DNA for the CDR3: TGTGCCAGCAGAACGGCAGGTCAGCCCCAGCATTTT. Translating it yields CASRTAGQPQHF. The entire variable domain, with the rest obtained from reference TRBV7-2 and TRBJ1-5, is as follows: GAGVSQSPSNKVTEKGKDVELRCDPISGHTALYWYRQSLGQGLEFLIYFQGNSAPDKSGLPSDRFSAERTGGSVSTLTIQRTQQEDSAVYLCASRTAGQPQHFGDGTRLSIL.